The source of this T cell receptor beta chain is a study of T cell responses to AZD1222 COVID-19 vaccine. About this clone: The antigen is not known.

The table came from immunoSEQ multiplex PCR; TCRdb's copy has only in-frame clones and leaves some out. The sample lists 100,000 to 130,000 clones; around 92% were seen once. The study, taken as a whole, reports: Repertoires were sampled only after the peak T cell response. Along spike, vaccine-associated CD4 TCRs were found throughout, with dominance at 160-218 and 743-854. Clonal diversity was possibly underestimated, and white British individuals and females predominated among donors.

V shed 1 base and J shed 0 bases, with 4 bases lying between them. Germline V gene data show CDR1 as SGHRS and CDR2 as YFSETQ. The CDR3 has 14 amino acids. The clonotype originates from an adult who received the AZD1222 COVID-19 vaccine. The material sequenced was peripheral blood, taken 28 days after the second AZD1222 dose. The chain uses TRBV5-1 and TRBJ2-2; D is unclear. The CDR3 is CASSLITNTGELFF. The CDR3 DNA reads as TGCGCCAGCAGCTTGATCACGAACACCGGGGAGCTGTTTTTT. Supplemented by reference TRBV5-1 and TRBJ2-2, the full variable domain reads KAGVTQTPRYLIKTRGQQVTLSCSPISGHRSVSWYQQTPGQGLQFLFEYFSETQRNKGNFPGRFSGRQFSNSRSEMNVSTLELGDSALYLCASSLITNTGELFFGEGSRLTVL.